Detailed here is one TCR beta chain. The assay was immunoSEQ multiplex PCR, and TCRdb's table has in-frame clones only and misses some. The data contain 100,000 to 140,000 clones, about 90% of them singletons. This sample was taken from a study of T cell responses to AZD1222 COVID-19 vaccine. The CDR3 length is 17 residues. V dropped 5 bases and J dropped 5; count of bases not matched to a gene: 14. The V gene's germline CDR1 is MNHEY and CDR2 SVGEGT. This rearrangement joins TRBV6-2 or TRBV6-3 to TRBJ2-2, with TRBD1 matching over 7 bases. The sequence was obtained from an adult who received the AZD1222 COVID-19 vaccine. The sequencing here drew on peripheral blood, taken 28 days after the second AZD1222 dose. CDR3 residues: CASSLLQTGVRTGELFF. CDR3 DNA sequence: TGTGCCAGCAGTCTACTTCAAACAGGGGTTCGAACCGGGGAGCTGTTTTTT.